These 18 T cell receptor beta chains came from one sample sequenced in a study of blood T cell repertoires in COVID-19. Assay: immunoSEQ multiplex PCR; the TCRdb copy retains only in-frame clones and omits some. This table has a few hundred thousand clones, around 85% appearing once. The specimen sequenced was PBMCs or T cells enriched from blood (not recorded which). These receptors were obtained from a woman in her 40s with acute COVID-19.

The chain has TRBV7-9 and TRBJ2-1, with 9 bases matching TRBD2. Germline-derived CDR1 and CDR2 are SEHNR and FQNEAQ (reference sequence). This CDR3 has 16 amino acids. Trimming cost V 5 bases and J 10 bases; bases outside gene matches: 15. CDR3 residues: CASSPPLAGPWGEQFF. The CDR3 DNA reads TGTGCCAGCAGCCCCCCCCTAGCGGGACCCTGGGGGGAGCAGTTCTTC.

The rearrangement links TRBV7-3 to TRBJ2-1; TRBD1 agrees at 7 bases. V shed 0 bases and J 8 bases; nucleotides not matched to a gene: 4. The CDR3 length is 14 residues. The germline V gene encodes CDR1 SGHTA and CDR2 FQGTGA. CDR3 nucleotide sequence: TGTGCCAGCAGCTTAACGGGACAGCGCGATGAGCAGTTCTTC. This codes for CASSLTGQRDEQFF.

V usage is TRBV4-2 and J usage is TRBJ2-2, with 12 bases that match TRBD2. This CDR3 spans 16 amino acids. Per the germline V gene, CDR1 is LGHNA and CDR2 is YNFKEQ. V was clipped by 2 bases and J by 6 bases; unmatched bases: 4. The CDR3: CASSQPGLAGSGELFF. As DNA, the CDR3 is TGTGCCAGCAGCCAACCTGGACTAGCGGGATCCGGGGAGCTGTTTTTT.

The V and J genes are TRBV12-3 or TRBV12-4 and TRBJ1-6, with D uncertain. V lost 6 bases to trimming and J lost 5 bases, with 8 bases between them. The CDR3 has 13 residues. For the CDR3, the DNA is TGTGCCAGCAGCCGCGGAAATAATTCACCCCTCCACTTT. Its translation: CASSRGNNSPLHF.

The V gene is TRBV9, the J gene TRBJ1-1, with 8 bases that match TRBD1. Germline V CDR1 and CDR2: SGDLS, YYNGEE. This CDR3 has 17 amino acids. The J segment lost 0 bases and the V segment lost 4 bases, leaving 11 bases of the junction unmatched. The CDR3 region has the DNA TGTGCCAGCAGCCTTAGTAGTCGGACAGGGATGAACACTGAAGCTTTCTTT. Protein: CASSLSSRTGMNTEAFF.

This clone was observed a single time. The chain links TRBV2 to TRBJ1-4; D call uncertain. The V and J ends lost 6 bases and 4 bases respectively, with 9 bases between them. Germline V lookup: CDR1 SNHLY, CDR2 FYNNEI. The CDR3 contains 13 residues. The CDR3 sequence: CASSSPLNEKLFF. CDR3 coding DNA: TGTGCCAGCAGCAGTCCGCTTAATGAAAAACTGTTTTTT.

This clone was observed a handful of times. The same CDR3 is also encoded by other DNA sequences in this sample. The chain links TRBV2 to TRBJ2-2; no clear D gene. CDR1 and CDR2 (germline): SNHLY, FYNNEI. There are 13 residues in the CDR3. V was trimmed by 6 bases and J by 1 base, leaving 6 bases between them. The CDR3 sequence is CASRGENTGELFF. The CDR3 DNA follows: TGTGCCAGCAGAGGAGAGAACACCGGGGAGCTGTTTTTT.

The chain has TRBV3-1 (or the pseudogene TRBV3-2) and TRBJ2-7; possible D gene TRBD1, 6 bases. CDR1 is LGHDT, CDR2 YNNKEL, per germline (reference sequence). The CDR3 runs to 11 residues. The V gene lost 6 bases and the J gene lost 4 bases, with 7 bases spanning the gap. CDR3 sequence: CASRGAYEQYF. The CDR3 DNA reads TGTGCCAGCAGGGGGGCTTACGAGCAGTACTTC.

This clone was picked up one time. The same CDR3 also results from other DNA sequences found in this sample. V and J are TRBV5-1 and TRBJ2-1; TRBD2 aligns across 9 bases. CDR3 size: 15 residues. Germline loops: CDR1 SGHRS, CDR2 YFSETQ. The V and J ends lost 0 bases and 6 bases, in that order; junction bases with no gene match: 4. The DNA for the CDR3 is TGCGCCAGCAGCTTGGTGGCGGGAGGGGGCAATGAGCAGTTCTTC. Its translation is CASSLVAGGGNEQFF.

This chain links TRBV5-1 with TRBJ2-3, with 9 bases lining up with TRBD1. CDR1 is SGHRS, CDR2 YFSETQ, per germline. The length of the CDR3 is 15 residues. The V gene end was trimmed by 4 bases and the J gene end by 6 bases; junction bases not matched to a gene: 9. The CDR3 sequence is CASSAQDRGVDTQYF. CDR3 bases: TGCGCCAGCAGCGCCCAAGACAGGGGGGTGGATACGCAGTATTTT. Full variable domain (remainder filled in from reference TRBV5-1 and TRBJ2-3): KAGVTQTPRYLIKTRGQQVTLSCSPISGHRSVSWYQQTPGQGLQFLFEYFSETQRNKGNFPGRFSGRQFSNSRSEMNVSTLELGDSALYLCASSAQDRGVDTQYFGPGTRLTVL.

This clone showed up just a few times. This chain joins TRBV7-2 and TRBJ2-7, with D possibly TRBD1 on 5 matching bases. Trimming took 5 bases from V and 7 from J, leaving 18 bases between them. The germline gives CDR1 SGHTA, CDR2 FQGNSA. The CDR3 totals 14 residues. The CDR3 here is CASSLADTLGEQYF. CDR3 sequence (DNA): TGTGCCAGCAGCCTCGCGGACACCCTGGGGGAGCAGTACTTC.

The gene calls are TRBV5-4 and TRBJ2-7; TRBD1 matches 8 bases. Trimming cost V 4 bases and J 2 bases; bases outside gene matches: 11. The CDR3 loop spans 16 amino acids. Looked up from germline, CDR1 is SGHNT and CDR2 is YYREEE (reference sequence). The CDR3 nucleotides are TGTGCCAGCAGCAAACTGCCGGGACAGGTTACCTACGAGCAGTACTTC. This encodes CASSKLPGQVTYEQYF.

V usage is TRBV24-1 and J usage is TRBJ2-1, with 9 bases that match TRBD1. CDR1 is KGHDR and CDR2 is SFDVKD in the germline V gene. There are 15 residues in the CDR3. The V and J ends lost 3 bases and 14 bases, in that order; junction bases with no gene match: 13. CDR3 sequence (DNA): TGTGCCACCAGTGATGCCCCGCGCCCGGGACAGGGTGAGTTCTTC. It specifies CATSDAPRPGQGEFF.

The chain links TRBV2 to TRBJ2-6; a weak D match, TRBD2 (5 bases). Trimming stripped 6 bases from V and 0 bases from J, with 9 bases between. The CDR3 loop spans 15 amino acids. Germline loops: CDR1 SNHLY, CDR2 FYNNEI. This CDR3 is CASRRVASGANVLTF. As DNA, the CDR3 is TGTGCCAGCAGGAGGGTCGCCTCTGGGGCCAACGTCCTGACTTTC.

This sequence joins TRBV28 and TRBJ1-5; D is ambiguous. Germline CDR1 reads MDHEN; CDR2 reads SYDVKM. The V gene lost 5 bases and the J gene lost 0 bases, with 17 bases spanning the gap. The CDR3 has 17 amino acids. The CDR3 nucleotides read TGTGCCAGCAGTCCCACGGGGATGGGGTATAGCAATCAGCCCCAGCATTTT. This encodes CASSPTGMGYSNQPQHF.

The chain links TRBV2 to TRBJ1-1; 10 bases are a match to TRBD1. J lost 0 bases, V lost 2 bases, and 3 bases had no gene match. The germline V gene has CDR1 SNHLY and CDR2 FYNNEI. The CDR3 spans 16 residues. The CDR3 region has the DNA TGTGCCAGCAGTGAACTGGGACAGGGGCTGAACACTGAAGCTTTCTTT. It encodes CASSELGQGLNTEAFF. Combining the CDR3 with reference TRBV2 and TRBJ1-1 gives the whole variable domain EPEVTQTPSHQVTQMGQEVILRCVPISNHLYFYWYRQILGQKVEFLVSFYNNEISEKSEIFDDQFSVERPDGSNFTLKIRSTKLEDSAMYFCASSELGQGLNTEAFFGQGTRLTVV.

The chain employs TRBV29-1 and TRBJ2-1; D is perhaps TRBD2 (6 bases). The germline CDR1 and CDR2 sequences are SQVTM and ANQGSEA. The V end lost 3 bases, the J end lost 3 bases, and 6 bases lay between the germline ends. CDR3 size: 12 residues. The CDR3 here is CSVEGGYNEQFF. The CDR3 coding sequence is TGCAGCGTTGAGGGAGGCTACAATGAGCAGTTCTTC.

The chain uses TRBV18 and TRBJ1-6, with D possibly TRBD1 on 6 matching bases. Deletions cut 9 bases from V and 10 bases from J, with 22 bases between. Germline V gene data show CDR1 as KGHSH and CDR2 as LQKENI. The CDR3 has 15 amino acids. This chain's CDR3 is CASSRAEGGKSPLHF. CDR3 DNA sequence: TGTGCCAGTTCCCGAGCCGAAGGGGGTAAATCACCCCTCCACTTT.